Listed below are T cell receptor beta chains from one sample, sequenced in a study of cytomegalovirus exposure and HLA in healthy donors. Sequencing was performed with immunoSEQ multiplex PCR; in TCRdb, only in-frame clones are kept and a portion is missing. The sample shows about 200,000 clones, around 82% of them seen only once. Material for sequencing was PBMCs. Receptors were obtained from a man in his late teens or twenties in good health and CMV-seronegative. CDR3s include the opening cysteine and the closing phenylalanine or tryptophan. The order of the fields is J gene, D gene, V gene, clone size, CDR3 protein, CDR3 DNA. The D gene is left open where the match is weak. Clone size is stated in some rows and not others, as once, few, many or a class when expanded.

>TRBJ1-4|NA|TRBV21-1|NA
CASSIWGDSLREKLFF
TGTGCCAGCAGCATTTGGGGGGACTCCTTGAGGGAAAAACTGTTTTTT
>TRBJ2-7|NA|TRBV5-1|NA
CASSYTSGSYEQYF
TGCGCCAGCAGTTATACCTCGGGCTCCTACGAGCAGTACTTC
>TRBJ2-3|TRBD2|TRBV4-3|NA
CASSQFSTAGGSTDTQYF
TGCGCCAGCAGCCAATTCTCCACAGCGGGGGGGAGCACAGATACGCAGTATTTT
>TRBJ2-3|NA|TRBV5-1|NA
CASILGLAGRTDTQYF
NA
>TRBJ1-2|TRBD1|TRBV18|NA
CASSRDREDGYTF
TGTGCCAGCTCACGGGACAGGGAGGATGGCTACACCTTC
>TRBJ1-1|NA|TRBV4-3|NA
CASSQDYRDTEAFF
TGCGCCAGCAGCCAAGATTACAGGGACACTGAAGCTTTCTTT
>TRBJ2-7|TRBD2|TRBV7-9|NA
CSSSPGTSGSYEQYF
TGTTCCAGCAGCCCTGGGACTAGCGGGTCCTACGAGCAGTACTTC
>TRBJ2-4|TRBD2|TRBV27|NA
CASRVGTSGRGAKNIQYF
TGTGCCAGCAGGGTAGGGACTAGCGGGAGAGGCGCCAAAAACATTCAGTACTTC
>TRBJ2-1|TRBD2|TRBV7-7|NA
CASSPGLAGQNEQFF
TGTGCTAGCAGCCCAGGACTAGCGGGTCAGAATGAGCAGTTCTTC
>TRBJ1-5|NA|TRBV6-5|medium-sized
CASSITQGRNQPQHF
TGTGCCAGCAGCATCACTCAGGGAAGGAATCAGCCCCAGCATTTT
>TRBJ1-1|NA|TRBV6-5|NA
CASSYYDSVNTEAFF
TGTGCCAGCAGTTATTACGACAGTGTGAACACTGAAGCTTTCTTT
>TRBJ1-2|NA|TRBV4-3|NA
CASSQDGQGNYGYTF
TGCGCCAGCAGCCAAGATGGCCAGGGCAACTATGGCTACACCTTC
>TRBJ2-5|NA|TRBV5-1|NA
CASSSTGAETQYF
TGCGCCAGCAGCTCGACAGGCGCAGAGACCCAGTACTTC
>TRBJ1-1|NA|TRBV14|NA
CATTAGRDTEAFF
TGTGCCACCACTGCAGGGAGGGACACTGAAGCTTTCTTT
>TRBJ2-3|NA|TRBV5-1|NA
CASSLGGLTDTQYF
TGCGCCAGCAGCTTGGGGGGCCTCACAGATACGCAGTATTTT
>TRBJ2-1|TRBD2|TRBV5-8|NA
CASSLGAGGGHEQFF
TGTGCCAGCAGCTTGGGAGCGGGAGGCGGTCATGAGCAGTTCTTC
>TRBJ2-3|TRBD2|TRBV9|NA
CASSLGELAPLNTQYF
TGTGCCAGCAGCCTAGGGGAACTAGCGCCCCTGAATACGCAGTATTTT
>TRBJ2-4|NA|TRBV27|once
CASSPPGFSGLAKNIQYF
TGTGCCAGCAGTCCCCCTGGGTTCAGCGGCCTAGCCAAAAACATTCAGTACTTC
>TRBJ1-2|TRBD1|TRBV19|NA
CATANPGGAYGYTF
TGTGCCACCGCAAACCCAGGGGGTGCCTATGGCTACACCTTC
>TRBJ2-1|NA|TRBV19|few
CASSKKRTANLFNEQFF
TGTGCCAGTAGTAAAAAACGGACAGCGAATTTGTTCAATGAGCAGTTCTTC
>TRBJ2-3|NA|TRBV4-1|NA
CASSPPGLVIDTQYF
TGCGCCAGCAGCCCCCCAGGGCTAGTGATAGATACGCAGTATTTT
>TRBJ1-5|TRBD1|TRBV19|NA
CATTLGGVQGALNNQPQHF
TGTGCCACAACCCTGGGGGGGGTACAGGGGGCCTTGAATAATCAGCCCCAGCATTTT
>TRBJ1-2|NA|TRBV4-3|NA
CASSQDYGSNYGYTF
TGCGCCAGCAGCCAAGATTACGGGTCTAACTATGGCTACACCTTC
>TRBJ1-1|TRBD1|TRBV27|once
CASGRGAGGAGNTEAFF
TGTGCCAGCGGTCGGGGGGCAGGGGGCGCGGGAAACACTGAAGCTTTCTTT
>TRBJ2-5|NA|TRBV7-2|NA
CASSLGGRGQETQYF
TGTGCCAGCAGCTTAGGCGGCAGGGGCCAAGAGACCCAGTACTTC
>TRBJ1-1|NA|TRBV9|once
CASSPGHLNTEAFF
TGTGCCAGCAGCCCGGGACACCTGAACACTGAAGCTTTCTTT
>TRBJ2-6|NA|TRBV4-1|NA
CASSRFIGETSGANVLTF
TGCGCCAGCAGCCGCTTTATAGGGGAAACCTCTGGGGCCAACGTCCTGACTTTC
>TRBJ1-6|TRBD1|TRBV7-9|NA
CASSSTGFNSPLHF
TGTGCCAGCAGCTCGACAGGGTTTAATTCACCCCTCCACTTT
>TRBJ1-2|NA|TRBV25-1|NA
CASSYSYGYTF
TGTGCCAGCAGTTACAGCTATGGCTACACCTTC
>TRBJ1-2|TRBD1|TRBV18|NA
CASSPPGQGRGYGYTF
TGTGCCAGCTCACCGCCGGGACAGGGGCGCGGGTATGGCTACACCTTC
>TRBJ1-1|NA|TRBV12-5|NA
CASGLLDSTEAFF
TGTGCTAGTGGTCTTCTGGACAGCACTGAAGCTTTCTTT
>TRBJ2-2|TRBD1|TRBV9|NA
CASSSGGDTGELFF
TGTGCCAGCAGCTCAGGGGGAGACACCGGGGAGCTGTTTTTT
>TRBJ1-5|NA|TRBV30|few
CAWSPRGGQPQHF
TGTGCCTGGAGTCCCCGGGGGGGGCAGCCCCAGCATTTT
>TRBJ1-1|NA|TRBV6-4|once
CASTESEENTEAFF
TGTGCCAGCACCGAGTCGGAGGAGAACACTGAAGCTTTCTTT
>TRBJ1-1|TRBD1|TRBV4-3|NA
CASSRGTGGPNTEAFF
TGCGCCAGCAGCCGTGGGACAGGGGGCCCGAACACTGAAGCTTTCTTT
>TRBJ1-3|TRBD1|TRBV7-2|NA
CASTGQGTTSGNTIYF
TGTGCCAGCACAGGACAGGGAACCACCTCTGGAAACACCATATATTTT
>TRBJ1-6|NA|TRBV6-6|few
CASSYRGGNSPLHF
TGTGCCAGCAGTTACAGGGGAGGTAATTCACCCCTCCACTTT
>TRBJ2-6|TRBD2|TRBV7-9|NA
CASSSGLAGVGGANVLTF
TGTGCCAGCAGCAGCGGACTAGCGGGAGTAGGTGGGGCCAACGTCCTGACTTTC